These 8 T cell receptor beta chains were all obtained from the same sample, sequenced in a study of T cell repertoires in cytomegalovirus infection. TCRdb reanalysed the reads using MiXCR and keeps one entry per CDR3 protein. Among about 920,000 distinct CDR3 sequences listed, approximately 32% were seen once. What these receptors recognize is not known. The sample here was cultured CD8+ T cells from PBMCs, taken from culture after CMV antigen stimulation. The receptor set was obtained from a human donor in good health (CMV status not recorded). Some clones in this sample may be carry-over from other donors' samples.

For the CDR3, the DNA is TGTGCCAGCAGCCACCCCTGGAGGGGGGGGCTGGGCACAGATACGCAGTATTTT. It is translated as CASSHPWRGGLGTDTQYF. The chain is built from TRBV7-8 and TRBJ2-3, with a possible D match to TRBD2 (7 bases). V lost 5 bases to trimming and J lost 1 base, with 22 bases between them. Looked up from germline, CDR1 is SGHVS and CDR2 is FQNEAQ. The CDR3 is made up of 18 amino acids.

This chain connects TRBV9 to TRBJ2-4; TRBD2 is a possible D gene (5 bases). Germline-derived CDR1 and CDR2 are SGDLS and YYNGEE. V was shortened by 4 bases and J by 12 bases, with 20 bases between the two germline ends. This CDR3 has 14 amino acids. CDR3 nucleotide sequence: TGTGCCAGCAGCCCTGACCGCGGGCTTATTAATCAGTACTTC. It translates to CASSPDRGLINQYF.

This rearrangement joins TRBV28 to TRBJ2-3; the D is unclear. Germline V gene sequence: CDR1 MDHEN, CDR2 SYDVKM. Trimming took off 7 bases at V and 2 bases at J, with 10 bases between the two ends. CDR3 size: 13 residues. CDR3 loop: CASNLRYTDTQYF. For the CDR3, the DNA is TGTGCCAGCAATCTTAGGTACACAGATACGCAGTATTTT. The variable domain in full, completed from reference TRBV28 and TRBJ2-3, reads DVKVTQSSRYLVKRTGEKVFLECVQDMDHENMFWYRQDPGLGLRLIYFSYDVKMKEKGDIPEGYSVSREKKERFSLILESASTNQTSMYLCASNLRYTDTQYFGPGTRLTVL.

This chain links TRBV13 with TRBJ1-6; D might be TRBD1 (6 bases). V lost 4 bases, J lost 4 bases, and 17 bases lay in between. The CDR3 contains 17 residues. Germline CDR1 reads PRHDT; CDR2 reads FYEKMQ (reference sequence). CDR3 region: CASSSGTPLEYNSPLHF. CDR3 bases: TGTGCCAGCAGCTCCGGGACACCTTTAGAATATAATTCACCCCTCCACTTT.

This chain uses TRBV28 with TRBJ2-1; 10 bases agree with TRBD2. V was clipped by 6 bases and J by 5 bases; unmatched bases: 4. The germline CDR1 and CDR2 sequences are MDHEN and SYDVKM. The CDR3 has 14 amino acids. The CDR3 loop is CASSQRGGNNEQFF. The CDR3 nucleotides read TGTGCCAGCAGCCAGCGGGGGGGCAACAATGAGCAGTTCTTC.

The gene calls are TRBV4-2 and TRBJ2-5, with D maybe TRBD2 (5 bases). The V gene lost 0 bases and the J gene lost 4 bases, with 18 bases spanning the gap. CDR1 is LGHNA and CDR2 is YNFKEQ in the germline V gene. This CDR3 region has 17 residues. DNA for the CDR3: TGTGCCAGCAGCCAAGAGTCGGAGTACTATGGGAGAGAGACCCAGTACTTC. Amino acid sequence: CASSQESEYYGRETQYF.

The rearrangement links TRBV6-8 to TRBJ2-7; perhaps TRBD2 as D (5 bases). Germline V lookup: CDR1 MNHGY, CDR2 SAAAGT. V lost 0 bases and J lost 3, with 6 bases in between. The CDR3 length is 13 residues. This CDR3 is CASSYSTIYEQYF. CDR3 in DNA: TGTGCCAGCAGTTACTCGACTATCTACGAGCAGTACTTC.

CDR3: CASRPDRGANEKLFF. The CDR3 coding sequence is TGTGCCAGCAGACCGGACAGGGGGGCTAATGAAAAACTGTTTTTT. The chain recombines TRBV7-6 with TRBJ1-4, with TRBD1 identical over 10 bases. Germline V lookup: CDR1 SGHVS, CDR2 FNYEAQ. This CDR3 is 15 amino acids long. The J segment lost 3 bases and the V segment lost 6 bases, leaving 4 bases of the junction unmatched.